Below, 22 T cell receptor beta chains from the same sample are listed, as sequenced in a study of blood T cell repertoires in COVID-19. The protocol was immunoSEQ multiplex PCR, while the TCRdb copy is restricted to in-frame clones and leaves out a portion. Of under 200,000 clones in the sample, over 70% were seen once. The sample was peripheral blood. These receptors were taken from a man aged 70 or older with acute or convalescent COVID-19.

This clone was picked up one time. This chain connects TRBV7-9 to TRBJ2-7; 13 bases fit TRBD2. The germline V gene has CDR1 SEHNR and CDR2 FQNEAQ (reference sequence). The CDR3 runs 15 residues. J gave up 4 bases and V 5 bases, and 5 bases lay outside the gene matches. Written as DNA, the CDR3 is TGTGCCAGCAGCGATACTAGCGGGAGGGGATACGAGCAGTACTTC. Translating gives CASSDTSGRGYEQYF.

The chain employs TRBV5-6 and TRBJ1-1, with 9 bases matching TRBD1. CDR3 length: 14 residues. V lost 7 bases to trimming and J lost 8 bases; unmatched junction nucleotides: 12. Germline V CDR1 and CDR2: SGHDT, YYEEEE. The CDR3 spells CASLLAGQGREAFF. CDR3 coding DNA: TGTGCCAGCCTCCTGGCGGGACAGGGTCGAGAAGCTTTCTTT. The full variable domain, rest sourced from reference TRBV5-6 and TRBJ1-1, is DAGVTQSPTHLIKTRGQQVTLRCSPKSGHDTVSWYQQALGQGPQFIFQYYEEEERQRGNFPDRFSGHQFPNYSSELNVNALLLGDSALYLCASLLAGQGREAFFGQGTRLTVV.

This clone was detected only a few times. The V and J genes are TRBV5-1 and TRBJ2-7, with 11 nucleotides matching TRBD1. There are 16 residues in the CDR3. V was clipped by 0 bases and J by 4 bases; unmatched bases: 6. CDR1 and CDR2 from the germline V gene are SGHRS and YFSETQ. In DNA form, the CDR3 reads TGCGCCAGCAGCTTGGCCCCCGGACAGGGGGCATACGAGCAGTACTTC. This gives the protein CASSLAPGQGAYEQYF.

CDR3 coding DNA: TGTGCCAGCAGCACACAGGGGGGACCGGGCACTGAAGCTTTCTTT. Residues: CASSTQGGPGTEAFF. The rearrangement links TRBV14 to TRBJ1-1; 8 bases align to TRBD1. This CDR3 is 15 amino acids long. Germline V gene data show CDR1 as SGHDN and CDR2 as FVKESK. V lost 5 bases, J lost 4 bases, and 9 bases stayed unmatched.

This clone has more than one count but fewer than ten. The V and J genes are TRBV24-1 and TRBJ2-7, with D tentatively TRBD2 (6 bases). CDR3 size: 15 residues. Germline CDR1 and CDR2: KGHDR and SFDVKD. With 2 bases removed from V and 6 bases from J, the gap between germline ends came to 16 bases. The CDR3 here is CATSDSGAGRLEQYF. The CDR3 DNA reads as TGTGCCACCAGTGATTCCGGGGCGGGGCGTCTCGAGCAGTACTTC.

The CDR3 region has the DNA TGTGCCAGCAGCACGGGGACTAGGGGACCGGAGACCCAGTACTTC. Encoded protein: CASSTGTRGPETQYF. The V call is TRBV5-6, the J call TRBJ2-5; 8 nucleotides align to TRBD2. There are 15 residues in the CDR3. The ends lost 4 bases at V and 5 bases at J; junction bases unmatched: 10. Germline loops: CDR1 SGHDT, CDR2 YYEEEE. Full variable domain (rest looked up from reference TRBV5-6 and TRBJ2-5): DAGVTQSPTHLIKTRGQQVTLRCSPKSGHDTVSWYQQALGQGPQFIFQYYEEEERQRGNFPDRFSGHQFPNYSSELNVNALLLGDSALYLCASSTGTRGPETQYFGPGTRLLVL.

V gene TRBV24-1 combines with J gene TRBJ1-5, with TRBD1 matching 7 bases. The trim removed 2 bases at V and 1 base at J, leaving 16 bases unmatched. CDR1 and CDR2 (germline): KGHDR, SFDVKD. The CDR3 is made up of 20 amino acids. The DNA of the CDR3 is TGTGCCACCAGTGATTCCCCACGACAGGGAGGTTTACAAAGCAATCAGCCCCAGCATTTT. This gives the protein CATSDSPRQGGLQSNQPQHF.

The chain carries TRBV4-3 and TRBJ2-1; weak D call: TRBD1 (6 bases). Germline V CDR1 and CDR2: LGHNA, YSLEER. This CDR3 is 17 amino acids long. V was pared by 1 base and J by 3 bases, with 16 bases between. The CDR3 nucleotides are TGCGCCAGCAGCCAAGTTTGGGGGCAGGGGAACTACAATGAGCAGTTCTTC. It specifies CASSQVWGQGNYNEQFF.

The chain recombines TRBV11-3 with TRBJ2-3; 7 bases are a match to TRBD1. CDR3 length: 16 residues. V was clipped by 1 base and J by 1 base; unmatched bases: 5. Looked up from germline, CDR1 is SGHNT and CDR2 is YENEEA. CDR3: CASSLGGGRGTDTQYF. Written as DNA, the CDR3 is TGTGCCAGCAGCTTAGGAGGGGGCAGAGGCACAGATACGCAGTATTTT.

This clone was found once. The V call is TRBV5-1, the J call TRBJ2-7, with TRBD1 identical over 7 bases. Germline V lookup: CDR1 SGHRS, CDR2 YFSETQ. After removal of 4 bases from V and 2 bases from J, the junction contained 9 bases not matched to a gene. The CDR3 is 15 amino acids. The CDR3 spells CASSPGQDTAYEQYF. DNA for the CDR3: TGCGCCAGCAGCCCCGGACAGGATACAGCCTACGAGCAGTACTTC.

V usage is TRBV10-3 and J usage is TRBJ2-3; D may be TRBD2 (9 bases). This CDR3 contains 17 residues. The germline V gene has CDR1 ENHRY and CDR2 SYGVKD. Between the trimmed V and J ends, which lost 8 bases and 0 bases, there was a span of 21 bases. The CDR3 reads CAIGQGGLAGSTDTQYF. DNA of the CDR3: TGTGCCATCGGACAGGGAGGGCTAGCGGGGAGCACAGATACGCAGTATTTT.

This clone came up a few times. The chain employs TRBV11-2 and TRBJ1-5, with a possible D match to TRBD1 (5 bases). CDR3 length equals 13 residues. The V end lost 5 bases, the J end lost 5 bases, and 10 bases lay between the germline ends. Germline loops: CDR1 SGHAT, CDR2 FQNNGV. The CDR3 loop reads CASSLVRDQPQHF. The CDR3 coding sequence is TGTGCCAGCAGCCTAGTCAGGGATCAGCCCCAGCATTTT.

The chain is built from TRBV7-2 and TRBJ1-6, with 9 bases lining up with TRBD1. CDR3 length: 14 amino acids. The junction had 6 bases not matched to a gene; V was cut back by 5 bases and J by 10 bases. CDR1 SGHTA and CDR2 FQGNSA come from the germline V gene. The CDR3 bases are TGTGCCAGCAGCCACGGGACAGGGTTCTCACCCCTCCACTTT. Translated: CASSHGTGFSPLHF.

The chain combines TRBV5-4 with TRBJ2-1; 7 bases match TRBD2. This CDR3 region has 14 residues. V shed 3 bases, J shed 5 bases, and the junction held 5 bases outside the gene matches. CDR1 is SGHNT and CDR2 is YYREEE in the germline V gene (reference sequence). DNA for the CDR3: TGTGCCAGCAGCTCGGCTAGCGGAAACAATGAGCAGTTCTTC. This translates into CASSSASGNNEQFF.

This clone was detected only a few times. The chain recombines TRBV11-1 with TRBJ2-7, with 9 positions matching TRBD2. Losses at the gene ends were 4 bases for V and 1 base for J; bases not matched to a gene: 8. The germline CDR1 and CDR2 sequences are SGHAT and FQDESV (reference sequence). CDR3 length: 16 residues. CDR3 in DNA: TGTGCCAGCAGCTACCATAGCGGGAGAGGGTCCTACGAGCAGTACTTC. It encodes CASSYHSGRGSYEQYF. The whole variable domain, remainder taken from reference TRBV11-1 and TRBJ2-7, is EAEVAQSPRYKITEKSQAVAFWCDPISGHATLYWYRQILGQGPELLVQFQDESVVDDSQLPKDRFSAERLKGVDSTLKIQPAELGDSAMYLCASSYHSGRGSYEQYFGPGTRLTVT.

V is TRBV2 and J is TRBJ2-7; a weak D match, TRBD1 (5 bases). The CDR3 extends over 13 amino acids. CDR1 and CDR2 from the germline V gene are SNHLY and FYNNEI. CDR3 coding DNA: TGTGCCAGCAGTGAAGGTCAGGGAAGGTCGGTCAGAGTC. This sequence encodes CASSEGQGRSVRV.

The genes are TRBV13 and TRBJ2-3; 9 positions agree with TRBD2. CDR3 size: 15 residues. The germline gives CDR1 PRHDT, CDR2 FYEKMQ (reference sequence). V lost 4 bases to trimming and J lost 4 bases; unmatched junction nucleotides: 6. The CDR3: CASSSAGGGPDTQYF. In nucleotides, the CDR3 is TGTGCCAGCAGCTCAGCGGGAGGAGGTCCAGATACGCAGTATTTT.

The rearrangement links TRBV7-2 to TRBJ1-4; D might be TRBD1 (5 bases). CDR1 is SGHTA and CDR2 is FQGNSA in the germline V gene. V was cut by 7 bases and J by 1 base, with 13 bases left in between. This CDR3 is built from 15 residues. Here the CDR3 reads CASTPGQGTNEKLFF. The CDR3 nucleotides are TGTGCCAGCACCCCGGGTCAGGGAACTAATGAAAAACTGTTTTTT.

The chain has TRBV14 and TRBJ1-6; tentatively, D is TRBD1 (6 bases). V was cut by 2 bases and J by 7 bases, with 12 bases left in between. CDR3 length: 15 residues. Germline V gene data show CDR1 as SGHDN and CDR2 as FVKESK. The CDR3 sequence: CASSQRAGVNSPLHF. CDR3 in DNA: TGTGCCAGCAGCCAACGGGCAGGGGTGAATTCACCCCTCCACTTT.

V usage is TRBV27 and J usage is TRBJ2-1, with TRBD2 matching over 9 bases. CDR1 is MNHEY and CDR2 is SMNVEV in the germline V gene (reference sequence). The CDR3 has 16 amino acids. With V trimmed by 5 bases and J by 5 bases, 10 bases remained unmatched. CDR3 sequence (DNA): TGTGCCAGCAGTGTAGGCGGGGCGGGGGGGAACAATGAGCAGTTCTTC. It encodes CASSVGGAGGNNEQFF.

The chain has TRBV19 and TRBJ1-3, with D possibly being TRBD1 (6 bases). In germline, CDR1 is LNHDA, CDR2 SQIVND (reference sequence). V shed 6 bases and J shed 0 bases, with 15 bases lying between them. The CDR3 loop spans 16 amino acids. The CDR3 sequence: CASSLQGFNSGNTIYF. The CDR3 DNA follows: TGTGCCAGTAGCTTACAGGGCTTTAACTCTGGAAACACCATATATTTT. The full variable domain, completed using reference TRBV19 and TRBJ1-3, is DGGITQSPKYLFRKEGQNVTLSCEQNLNHDAMYWYRQDPGQGLRLIYYSQIVNDFQKGDIAEGYSVSREKKESFPLTVTSAQKNPTAFYLCASSLQGFNSGNTIYFGEGSWLTVV.

The genes are TRBV3-1 (or the pseudogene TRBV3-2) and TRBJ1-2; weak D call: TRBD1 (6 bases). The CDR3 spans 15 residues. V lost 6 bases, J lost 2 bases, and 16 bases lay in between. Germline CDR1 LGHDT, CDR2 YNNKEL (reference sequence). For the CDR3, the DNA is TGTGCCAGCAGTCATGCAGGGGCGGCGAACTATGGCTACACCTTC. Translating it yields CASSHAGAANYGYTF.